These 4 T cell receptor beta chains share one sample of origin, sequenced in a study of T cell clonotyping in hematopoietic cell transplantation. TCRdb's copy holds only in-frame clones and misses some; the assay was immunoSEQ multiplex PCR. Of some 9,600 clones in the sample, around half are singletons; the top ten hold 13%. Sequences were derived from peripheral blood mononuclear cells, sampled 100 days after allogeneic stem cell transplant. The source is a female patient aged 50-65 years who had an allogeneic stem cell transplant from an unrelated donor, so the T cells may come from the graft donor. Some clones in this sample may be carry-over from other donors' samples.

There are a few counts of this clone. The gene calls are TRBV6-6 and TRBJ1-5; a weak D match, TRBD1 (6 bases). This CDR3 spans 15 amino acids. Trimming shortened V by 6 bases and J by 3 bases, and 15 bases separated the two germline ends. The germline V gene encodes CDR1 MNHNY and CDR2 SVGAGI (reference sequence). The CDR3 region has the DNA TGTGCCAGCAGCTTTTCCGGACAGTACAATCAGCCCCAGCATTTT. The encoded protein is CASSFSGQYNQPQHF.

This rearrangement joins TRBV30 to TRBJ2-7, with TRBD2 as a possible D gene (6 bases). Trimming took 2 bases from V and 3 from J, leaving 8 bases between them. The CDR3 loop spans 12 amino acids. Germline CDR1 GTSNPN, CDR2 SVGIG (reference sequence). This CDR3 is CAWSIGSYEQYF. The CDR3 region has the DNA TGTGCCTGGAGTATCGGGAGCTACGAGCAGTACTTC.

The chain carries TRBV6-5 and TRBJ2-7, with TRBD1 matching over 8 bases. Germline CDR1 and CDR2: MNHEY and SVGAGI. CDR3 length: 15 residues. Germline trimming cut 0 bases from V and 7 bases from J; bases unmatched to any gene: 8. The CDR3 DNA is TGTGCCAGCAGTTACTCGGGACAGGTGGGGGAAGAGCAGTACTTC. It specifies CASSYSGQVGEEQYF.

On this clone itself: The conserved final phenylalanine or tryptophan is absent from the CDR3, which likely points to a read error. The chain recombines TRBV6-5 with TRBJ1-5, with a tentative D call TRBD1 (5 bases). The CDR3 has 14 amino acids. The germline V gene encodes CDR1 MNHEY and CDR2 SVGAGI. Trimming stripped 6 bases from V and 0 bases from J, with 9 bases between. Here the CDR3 reads CASRRGDSNQPQHL. For the CDR3, the DNA is TGTGCCAGCAGACGAGGGGATAGCAATCAGCCCCAGCATCTT.